This TCR beta chain was observed in a study of early T cells in non-severe SARS-CoV-2 infection. With V trimmed by 1 base and J by 0 bases, 6 bases remained unmatched. CDR3 length: 18 residues. From germline, CDR1 is SGHDT and CDR2 YYEEEE. The protocol attached unique molecular identifiers to individual cDNA molecules. TCRdb itself ran the 5' RACE reads through MiXCR, one entry per CDR3 protein. The repertoire consists of some 87,000 distinct CDR3 sequences, with roughly an eighth occurring once and the leading ten covering about 2.6%. The receptor was isolated from an adult who was a healthcare worker with PCR-confirmed SARS-CoV-2 infection or an uninfected control (not recorded which). This chain connects TRBV5-6 to TRBJ2-4; TRBD2 agrees at 11 bases. The sequenced material came from whole blood. The CDR3 protein is CASSLRVSGRGAKNIQYF. The CDR3 coding sequence is TGTGCCAGCAGCTTGCGGGTTAGCGGGAGGGGAGCCAAAAACATTCAGTACTTC.